Detailed here is one TCR beta chain. Germline CDR1 and CDR2: LNHDA and SQIVND (reference sequence). Trimming took off 5 bases at V and 5 bases at J, with 12 bases between the two ends. This CDR3 spans 13 amino acids. This record comes from a study of blood T cell repertoires in COVID-19. Some clones are missing from TCRdb's copy, which holds only in-frame ones; the method was immunoSEQ multiplex PCR. The table shows 53,000 or so clones, with 76% occurring only once. Sample: peripheral blood. The V and J genes are TRBV19 and TRBJ1-1; possible D gene TRBD1, 6 bases. The TCR comes from a man over 45 with active or convalescent COVID-19. The DNA of the CDR3 is TGTGCCAGTAGTTCACAGGGATGGACTGAAGCTTTCTTT. The encoded protein is CASSSQGWTEAFF.